This T cell receptor beta chain was captured in a study of regulatory T cells in long-lasting Graves disease (dated by TCRdb to 2020 to 2022). For the study in its entirety: Patients with newly diagnosed Graves' disease had been on antithyroid drugs for under 3 months. Peripheral blood TCR sequencing and RNA sequencing compared persistent Graves' disease patients with newly diagnosed Graves' disease patients. The study was conducted in China and was registered as a clinical trial. A total of roughly 33 samples were covered by TCR sequencing, comprising about 13 persistent and approximately 20 newly diagnosed Graves' disease patients. Here is what the overall study found, with its caveats: Sequencing and analysis were restricted to the TCR beta chain. Compared with newly diagnosed patients, patients with persistent Graves' disease had lower TCR Shannon entropy and fewer highly expanded clones, which suggests clonal expansion. The authors noted that the small sample size was a limitation that may lower accuracy. Persistent disease showed preferential use of TRBV28, TRBJ1-2 and TRBJ2-5, whereas newly diagnosed disease favored TRBV20-1 and TRBJ2-1. Only peripheral blood was studied, because thyroid tissue, the primary lesion, was inaccessible. Patients with persistent disease shared more public clonotypes (approximately 2,500) than newly diagnosed patients did (more than 900).

This clonotype was observed a handful of times. Its antigen has not been determined. Per-base quality was not reported, and no clone a single base away is much larger than it. Explained via the paper, the time point label denotes: newly diagnosed GD, antithyroid drugs for less than 3 months. For both TCR sequencing and RNA sequencing, RNA was extracted from PBMCs using TRIzol. Graves' disease was diagnosed according to American Thyroid Association guidelines. Patients were recruited from an endocrinology department in Xi'an, China. Each patient gave 7 to 9.5 milliliters of peripheral blood, collected in an EDTA anticoagulant tube. Ficoll Paque Plus density gradient separation was used to isolate PBMCs, and no additional T cell sorting was done. An Agilent 2100 Bioanalyzer and agarose gel were used to check RNA quality, while a NanoDrop 2000 measured RNA concentration. Measured from the cysteine to the phenylalanine, the CDR3 is 13 residues long. Of all the DNA, just the CDR3 is kept, 39 bases in frame from base 1. V and J are truncated by 3 bases and 4 bases respectively, leaving an intervening sequence of 8 bases. CDR1 and CDR2 are read off the germline V gene (reference sequence) as SEHNR and FQNEAQ.

Preparation of the library involved multiplex PCR. The listed sequencing device is Illumina HiSeq 4000. iRepertoire HTBI primers and Arm-PCR amplification of CDR3 regions were used to construct TCR beta libraries. Gel purification was performed on PCR products prior to sequencing. On the study's bioinformatics: Gene usage analysis of CDR3 amino acid clonotypes used the 55 to 80 TRBV and about 13 TRBJ segments found across samples. Filtered high-quality paired reads were merged into contigs using COPE and FqMerger. BLAST was used to align contigs to IMGT TRBV, TRBD and TRBJ reference genes, and CDR3 was defined according to IMGT. Any clonotype with a frequency above 0.1% was counted as a highly expanded clone. Shannon entropy served as the measure of repertoire diversity, while the Gini coefficient captured V-J evenness. Clonotypes shared by more than one individual were considered public. The public reads were reprocessed in TCRdb via fastp at Q25 and MiXCR, keeping in-frame beta chains. Entries that share a CDR3 protein sequence are merged under the most common genes and DNA. What appears here as the V and J calls and clone size reflects TCRdb's work, not the paper's. The sample includes 390,000 or so distinct CDR3 sequences, with about 10% observed a single time. The ten largest clones take up approximately 17% of the sample.

These same data were also listed under a study on T cells in Graves' hyperthyroidism and ophthalmopathy. Drawing on the second study: Graves' hyperthyroidism was defined as stable when no progression to ophthalmopathy occurred over 18 months of follow-up. Hyperthyroidism patients were aged 18 to 65 years and newly diagnosed, with disease duration of less than 2 months. Exclusion was applied to patients with uncontrolled infections, other autoimmune diseases, pregnancy or lactation. Diagnoses were based on clinical symptoms, serum thyroxine and TRAb, thyroid ultrasound and orbital computed tomography. The TCR CDR3 was subjected to a first round of RT-PCR using the HTBI primer set and the Qiagen OneStep RT-PCR kit. Blood samples also contained most of the expanded thyroid clonotypes (frequency above 0.001), which suggests that blood repertoires may reflect thyroid immune responses. A 13 V-J signature model separated ophthalmopathy from stable hyperthyroidism, with around 91% sensitivity and 81.08% specificity in cross-validation and 80%/75% in testing. In validation, the model predicted progression to ophthalmopathy a median of approximately 6.3 months before onset, with 65% to 71% sensitivity and roughly 72% specificity. A discovery cohort of roughly 100 patients, 43 with Graves' ophthalmopathy and 55 to 65 with stable Graves' hyperthyroidism, was used to find distinguishing TCR V-J signatures. Whether ophthalmopathy could be predicted prospectively was tested in an independent validation cohort made up of under 20 hyperthyroidism patients plus 17 patients who later progressed to ophthalmopathy. The approximately 98 discovery patients were randomly divided into training and test sets at a 7:3 ratio. The study also compared thyroid tissue and blood T-cell repertoires from several Graves' hyperthyroidism patients. After blood sampling, hyperthyroidism patients were treated with methimazole at a starting dose of 30 mg daily, and ophthalmopathy patients were treated with high-dose intravenous methylprednisolone. A second multiplex PCR round built the libraries, followed by size selection and purification. Paired-end sequencing of the libraries was performed with 100 bp reads on an Illumina HiSeq2000. SOAPnuke was used to process the raw data, with reads discarded if the reads contained adapters or uncalled bases, had a mean Phred below 15, or lacked an exact constant-primer or identifier match. High-quality paired reads were merged using COPE v1.2.5, and each unique nucleotide sequence was defined as a clonotype. MiTCR v1.1 was used to align clonotypes to the IMGT TRBV, TRBD and TRBJ reference segments. Analysis was restricted to V-J combinations with a frequency above 0.0001, which covered 99.2% of repertoires. A TCS score was defined as the ratio between F50 (clonal expansion) and ExV (chaos), using BLOSUM62-based TCRdist between CDR3 peptides within each V-J. Welch's t-statistics and random forest reduced some 510 V-J features to 13, which were used in a naive Bayes classifier (R e1071). Sample size was not statistically predetermined, and blinding of investigators to group allocation was not performed. TCR Vbeta CDR3 sequencing of 140 or so peripheral blood samples (over 40 ophthalmopathy, about 74 hyperthyroidism and approximately 17 progressor patients) is reported in the paper.

Rearrangement joined TRBV7-9 to TRBJ2-3; the D gene is unclear. This TCR derives from a woman between 18 and 30 years old with Graves disease. Donor details come from another sample of the same person, matched by shared clones. The sample here was peripheral blood mononuclear cells (PBMCs), taken at new diagnosis, from a patient treated with antithyroid drugs. CDR3 loop: CASSFWQADTQYF. The nucleotides are TGTGCCAGCAGCTTTTGGCAGGCAGATACGCAGTATTTT.